This T cell receptor (beta chain) stems from a study of blood T cell repertoires in COVID-19. Study overall: Collection of acute and convalescent COVID-19 samples took place in the United States, Italy and Spain.

The table came from immunoSEQ multiplex PCR; TCRdb's copy has only in-frame clones and leaves some out. The repertoire includes roughly 260,000 clones, approximately 91% of them detected once, and about 1.2% sits in the top ten. The V end lost 3 bases, the J end lost 3 bases, and 20 bases lay between the germline ends. CDR3 size: 17 residues. CDR1 KGHSH and CDR2 LQKENI come from the germline V gene. This clone was counted a single time. Sample: PBMCs or T cells enriched from blood (not recorded which). The chain employs TRBV18 and TRBJ1-1, with D maybe TRBD1 (5 bases). The origin of this receptor is a human donor in a cohort exposed to, infected with or recovered from COVID-19 (not recorded which). The donor label of this sample is uncertain. CDR3 sequence reads: CASSPFRRAGQDTEAFF. DNA for the CDR3: TGTGCCAGCTCACCTTTCCGTCGTGCGGGGCAGGACACTGAAGCTTTCTTT. The whole variable domain, remainder taken from reference TRBV18 and TRBJ1-1, is NAGVMQNPRHLVRRRGQEARLRCSPMKGHSHVYWYRQLPEEGLKFMVYLQKENIIDESGMPKERFSAEFPKEGPSILRIQQVVRGDSAAYFCASSPFRRAGQDTEAFFGQGTRLTVV.